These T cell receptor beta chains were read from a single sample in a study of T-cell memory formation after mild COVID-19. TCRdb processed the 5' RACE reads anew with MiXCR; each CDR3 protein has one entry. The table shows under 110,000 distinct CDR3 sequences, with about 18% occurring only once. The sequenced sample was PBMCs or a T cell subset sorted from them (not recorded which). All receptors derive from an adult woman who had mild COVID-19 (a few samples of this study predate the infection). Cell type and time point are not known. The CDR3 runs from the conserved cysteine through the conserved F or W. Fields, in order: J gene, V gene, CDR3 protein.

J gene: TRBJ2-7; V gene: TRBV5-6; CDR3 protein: CASSEGTGGPYEQYF
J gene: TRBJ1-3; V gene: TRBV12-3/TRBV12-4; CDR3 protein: CASSQDREFGNTIYF
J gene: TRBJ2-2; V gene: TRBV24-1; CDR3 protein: CATSDTLNTGELFF
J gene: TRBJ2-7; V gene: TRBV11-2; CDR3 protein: CASSLEHARQFSYEQYF
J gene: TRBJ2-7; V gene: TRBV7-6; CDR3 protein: CASSFSSAEQYF
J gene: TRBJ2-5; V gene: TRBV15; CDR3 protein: CATSRAGAEETQYF
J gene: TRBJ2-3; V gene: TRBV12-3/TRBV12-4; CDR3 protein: CASTDQGGRPDTQYF
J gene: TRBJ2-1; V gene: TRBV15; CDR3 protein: CATSRDRTSGNEQFF
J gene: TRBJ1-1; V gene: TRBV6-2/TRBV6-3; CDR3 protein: CASTPERGPAFF
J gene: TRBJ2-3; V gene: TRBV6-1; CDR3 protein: CASSEASGGPDTQYF